Shown below are 11 T cell receptor beta chains from a single sample sequenced in a study of T cell responses to AZD1222 COVID-19 vaccine. The table came from immunoSEQ multiplex PCR; TCRdb's copy has only in-frame clones and leaves some out. The sample holds 80,000 to 95,000 clones; 70% to 90% are singletons and the top ten take around 5.8%. Source: peripheral blood, taken on day 0 of AZD1222 vaccination. The receptors shown here come from an adult in good health.

The chain carries TRBV15 and TRBJ2-5, with TRBD2 matching 12 bases. The CDR3 has 17 residues. Germline assignment: CDR1 LNHNV and CDR2 YYDKDF (reference sequence). The trim removed 1 base at V and 2 bases at J, leaving 5 bases unmatched. CDR3 bases: TGTGCCACCAGCAGAGGTTGGCTAGCGGGGGGGCAAGAGACCCAGTACTTC. This encodes CATSRGWLAGGQETQYF.

This chain links TRBV19 with TRBJ1-5; D is possibly TRBD1 (5 bases). The CDR3 loop spans 15 amino acids. V was clipped by 4 bases and J by 3 bases, with 13 bases between them. The germline gives CDR1 LNHDA, CDR2 SQIVND (reference sequence). The DNA of the CDR3 is TGTGCCAGTAGTACCCTCGCGGGGCACAATCAGCCCCAGCATTTT. Protein sequence: CASSTLAGHNQPQHF.

CDR3 residues: CASYPGGGANYGYTF. CDR3 in DNA: TGTGCCAGTTACCCGGGTGGAGGAGCTAACTATGGCTACACCTTC. The chain is built from TRBV19 and TRBJ1-2; no clear D gene. Looked up from germline, CDR1 is LNHDA and CDR2 is SQIVND (reference sequence). V was shortened by 8 bases and J by 0 bases, with 16 bases between the two germline ends. The CDR3 totals 15 residues.

The chain carries TRBV18 and TRBJ2-2; D is tentatively TRBD1 or TRBD2 (5 bases each). Between the trimmed V and J ends, which lost 5 bases and 3 bases, there was a span of 19 bases. CDR1 KGHSH and CDR2 LQKENI come from the germline V gene. CDR3 length equals 17 residues. CDR3 coding DNA: TGTGCCAGCTCATCGCTCCTCGGGGCGATAGACACCGGGGAGCTGTTTTTT. Protein: CASSSLLGAIDTGELFF.

The chain uses TRBV29-1 and TRBJ2-7, with TRBD2 identical over 8 bases. Germline V CDR1 and CDR2: SQVTM, ANQGSEA. There are 14 residues in the CDR3. The V gene end was trimmed by 3 bases and the J gene end by 4 bases; junction bases not matched to a gene: 8. CDR3 amino acids: CSVDPGGARYEQYF. The CDR3 nucleotides read TGCAGCGTTGACCCCGGGGGGGCGAGGTACGAGCAGTACTTC.

The CDR3 DNA reads TGTGCCAGCAGCACGACCGTAGACAGGGTCGGATCACCCCTCCACTTT. Translated, it gives CASSTTVDRVGSPLHF. The V gene is TRBV5-5, the J gene TRBJ1-6, with TRBD1 identical over 7 bases. This CDR3 comprises 16 residues. The V gene end was trimmed by 4 bases and the J gene end by 10 bases; junction bases not matched to a gene: 14. Germline CDR1 is SGHKS and CDR2 is YYEKEE (reference sequence).

This rearrangement joins TRBV3-1 (or the pseudogene TRBV3-2) to TRBJ1-1; 7 nucleotides match TRBD1. Germline lookup yields CDR1 LGHDT and CDR2 YNNKEL (reference sequence). V trimming: 2 bases; J trimming: 1 base; junction bases outside the gene matches: 4. The CDR3 is made up of 15 amino acids. The CDR3 is CASSQRGQPNTEAFF. For the CDR3, the DNA is TGTGCCAGCAGCCAACGGGGACAGCCGAACACTGAAGCTTTCTTT.

This chain joins TRBV21-1 and TRBJ2-7. TRBV21-1 is classified as a pseudogene. CDR3 length equals 15 residues. CDR3 loop: CASSTRMGLRYEQYF. The CDR3 coding sequence is TGTGCCAGCAGCACCCGGATGGGGTTACGCTACGAGCAGTACTTC.

The V and J genes are TRBV6-5 and TRBJ2-7; 10 positions agree with TRBD1. This CDR3 has 15 amino acids. Trimming cost V 0 bases and J 3 bases; bases outside gene matches: 2. Germline loops: CDR1 MNHEY, CDR2 SVGAGI. The CDR3: CASSYSGTGDYEQYF. Written as DNA, the CDR3 is TGTGCCAGCAGTTACTCCGGGACAGGGGACTACGAGCAGTACTTC.

This CDR3 reads CASNEDRDSLNSPLHF. CDR3 in DNA: TGTGCCAGTAACGAGGACCGGGACAGTCTTAATTCACCCCTCCACTTT. The genes are TRBV19 and TRBJ1-6, with 7 bases identical to TRBD1. The V gene's germline CDR1 is LNHDA and CDR2 SQIVND (reference sequence). The CDR3 length is 16 residues. With V trimmed by 7 bases and J by 6 bases, 12 bases remained unmatched.

The rearrangement links TRBV24-1 to TRBJ2-5; possibly TRBD1 for D (6 bases). Germline values: CDR1 KGHDR, CDR2 SFDVKD. CDR3 size: 14 residues. V dropped 6 bases and J dropped 0 bases, with 10 bases sitting between them. CDR3 protein: CATSSRGYQETQYF. The DNA for the CDR3 is TGTGCCACCAGTTCGAGGGGGTACCAAGAGACCCAGTACTTC.